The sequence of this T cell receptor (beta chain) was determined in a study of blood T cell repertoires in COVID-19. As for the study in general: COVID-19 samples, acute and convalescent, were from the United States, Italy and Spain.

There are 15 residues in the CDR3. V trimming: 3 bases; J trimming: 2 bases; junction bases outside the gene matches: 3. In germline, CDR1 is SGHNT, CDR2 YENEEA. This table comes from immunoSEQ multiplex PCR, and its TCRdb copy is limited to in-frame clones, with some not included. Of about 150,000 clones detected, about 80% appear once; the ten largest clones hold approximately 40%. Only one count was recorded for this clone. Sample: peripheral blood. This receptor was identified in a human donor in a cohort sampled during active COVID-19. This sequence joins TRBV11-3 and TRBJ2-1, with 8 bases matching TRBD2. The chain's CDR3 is CASSFRGGTYNEQFF. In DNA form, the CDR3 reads TGTGCCAGCAGCTTCCGGGGGGGCACCTACAATGAGCAGTTCTTC. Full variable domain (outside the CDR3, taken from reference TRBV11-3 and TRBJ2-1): EAGVVQSPRYKIIEKKQPVAFWCNPISGHNTLYWYLQNLGQGPELLIRYENEEAVDDSQLPKDRFSAERLKGVDSTLKIQPAELGDSAVYLCASSFRGGTYNEQFFGPGTRLTVL.